This TCR beta chain derives from a study of T-cell reconstitution after alpha-beta-depleted transplantation in children. Study observations and caveats: T-cell numbers and diversity, one year after transplant, stemmed largely from T cells that were newly produced. Alpha-beta T cells about two months after transplant reportedly derived from several hundred expanded graft clones.

This CDR3 has 13 residues. Germline CDR1 SGHTA, CDR2 FQGNSA. V was shortened by 1 base and J by 7 bases, with 7 bases between the two germline ends. This clonotype was seen at least ten times. Its antigen remains unknown. It was with unique molecular identifiers that the TCRbeta library was prepared. TCRdb independently ran MiXCR on the PCR reads; one entry per CDR3 protein. This sample has about 490,000 distinct CDR3 sequences, with about 10% found just once. J is TRBJ2-2 and V is TRBV7-2; D is possibly TRBD2 (5 bases). This material consisted of PBMCs, taken before TCRalphabeta/CD19-depleted stem cell transplant. This receptor was taken from a child aged 2-15 years with inherited bone marrow failure, due to receive a stem cell transplant. In DNA form, the CDR3 reads TGTGCCAGCAGCTTAGTGGCGGGCGGGGAGCTGTTTTTT. This gives the protein CASSLVAGGELFF. Full variable domain (missing parts from reference TRBV7-2 and TRBJ2-2): GAGVSQSPSNKVTEKGKDVELRCDPISGHTALYWYRQSLGQGLEFLIYFQGNSAPDKSGLPSDRFSAERTGGSVSTLTIQRTQQEDSAVYLCASSLVAGGELFFGEGSRLTVL.